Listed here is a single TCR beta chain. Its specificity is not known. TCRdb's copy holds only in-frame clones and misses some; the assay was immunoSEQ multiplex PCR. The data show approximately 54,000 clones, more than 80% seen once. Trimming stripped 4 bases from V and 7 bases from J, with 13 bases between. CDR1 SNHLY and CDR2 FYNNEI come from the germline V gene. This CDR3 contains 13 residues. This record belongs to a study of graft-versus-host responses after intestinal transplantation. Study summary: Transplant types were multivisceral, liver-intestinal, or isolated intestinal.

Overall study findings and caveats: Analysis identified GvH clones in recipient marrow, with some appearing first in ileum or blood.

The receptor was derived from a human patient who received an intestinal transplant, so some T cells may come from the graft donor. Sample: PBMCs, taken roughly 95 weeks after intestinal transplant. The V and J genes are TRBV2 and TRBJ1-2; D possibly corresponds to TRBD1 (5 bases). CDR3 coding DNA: TGTGCCAGCAGTGGACGGACATCACCTGGCTACACCTTC. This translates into CASSGRTSPGYTF. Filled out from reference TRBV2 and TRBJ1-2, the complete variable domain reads EPEVTQTPSHQVTQMGQEVILRCVPISNHLYFYWYRQILGQKVEFLVSFYNNEISEKSEIFDDQFSVERPDGSNFTLKIRSTKLEDSAMYFCASSGRTSPGYTFGSGTRLTVV.